One and the same sample provided the 5 T cell receptor beta chains below, sequenced in a study of human CD4 T cells and Enterobacteriaceae. Sequencing used immunoSEQ multiplex PCR; TCRdb keeps in-frame clones, though not all of them. Of approximately 26,000 clones in the sample, 80% to 90% were seen once. Memory CD4+ T cells were sorted as all CD4+ cells except CD45RA+CCR7+CD95- naive cells, over 95% pure. Sample: memory CD4+ T cells from blood. The receptors shown here come from a human donor in good health.

The CDR3, as DNA: TGTGCCAGCACCTCCCCCTTGGGCTACGAGCAGTACTTC. Its protein product is CASTSPLGYEQYF. J is TRBJ2-7 and V is TRBV5-5; D not certain. The CDR3 has 13 amino acids. Germline-derived CDR1 and CDR2 are SGHKS and YYEKEE (reference sequence). Deletions cut 6 bases from V and 3 bases from J, with 13 bases between. Based on the CDR3 plus reference TRBV5-5 and TRBJ2-7, the full variable domain is DAGVTQSPTHLIKTRGQQVTLRCSPISGHKSVSWYQQVLGQGPQFIFQYYEKEERGRGNFPDRFSARQFPNYSSELNVNALLLGDSALYLCASTSPLGYEQYFGPGTRLTVT.

CDR3 amino acids: CASKAWVGGEQFF. The DNA of the CDR3 is TGTGCCAGTAAGGCGTGGGTCGGAGGGGAGCAGTTCTTC. This chain links TRBV19 with TRBJ2-1, with D possibly being TRBD2 (6 bases). This CDR3 region has 13 residues. V was cut by 7 bases and J by 10 bases, with 17 bases left in between. The germline V gene encodes CDR1 LNHDA and CDR2 SQIVND (reference sequence).

This chain joins TRBV5-5 and TRBJ1-1; tentatively, D is TRBD1 (6 bases). This CDR3 has 14 amino acids. Trimming took off 4 bases at V and 1 base at J, with 11 bases between the two ends. Looked up from germline, CDR1 is SGHKS and CDR2 is YYEKEE (reference sequence). This chain's CDR3 is CASSPRGTNTEAFF. The CDR3, as DNA: TGTGCCAGCAGCCCCAGGGGAACGAACACTGAAGCTTTCTTT.

This chain uses TRBV5-1 with TRBJ2-7; D uncertain. Germline values: CDR1 SGHRS, CDR2 YFSETQ. The CDR3 spans 13 residues. V lost 1 base and J 9 bases, leaving 14 bases between the germline ends. This CDR3 reads CASSLPERILQYF. The CDR3, as DNA: TGCGCCAGCAGCTTGCCGGAAAGAATCTTGCAGTACTTC.

The chain recombines TRBV7-9 with TRBJ2-7; D gene uncertain. Germline lookup yields CDR1 SEHNR and CDR2 FQNEAQ (reference sequence). V was trimmed by 6 bases and J by 2 bases, leaving 8 bases between them. The CDR3 contains 12 residues. Written as DNA, the CDR3 is TGTGCCAGCAGGGCGGAGACCTACGAGCAGTACTTC. This encodes CASRAETYEQYF.